A selection of T cell receptor beta chains follows, all from one sample in a study of T cell repertoires in cytomegalovirus infection. These TCRs are of unknown antigen specificity. A single record per CDR3 protein comes from TCRdb applying MiXCR to the reads. The sample records approximately 74,000 distinct CDR3 sequences, about 37% being singletons. Specimen: CD8+ T cells from cultured PBMCs, collected from culture after CMV antigen stimulation. These receptors all come from a human donor in good health (CMV status not recorded). Some clones in this sample may be carry-over from other donors' samples. Each CDR3 is given with its conserved first and last residue. Each record gives: V gene, D gene, J gene, clone size, CDR3 protein, CDR3 DNA. D genes are given only for firm matches. Only some rows state a clone size, as once, few, many or a class for expanded clones.

v_call: TRBV27
d_call: TRBD2
j_call: TRBJ2-5
clone_size: -
cdr3_aa: CASRPTSGGRETQYF
cdr3_nt: TGTGCCAGCAGACCTACTAGCGGGGGGCGAGAGACCCAGTACTTC

v_call: TRBV5-1
d_call: -
j_call: TRBJ2-1
clone_size: -
cdr3_aa: CASSPLGTTEQFF
cdr3_nt: TGCGCCAGCAGCCCACTCGGTACAACTGAGCAGTTCTTC

v_call: TRBV7-3
d_call: -
j_call: TRBJ1-1
clone_size: few
cdr3_aa: CASSQDSSNTEAFF
cdr3_nt: TGTGCCAGCAGCCAAGACAGCAGCAACACTGAAGCTTTCTTT

v_call: TRBV5-6
d_call: -
j_call: TRBJ2-7
clone_size: -
cdr3_aa: CASSLQGAFAYSYEQYF
cdr3_nt: TGTGCCAGCAGCCTACAGGGAGCTTTCGCCTACTCCTACGAGCAGTACTTC

v_call: TRBV27
d_call: -
j_call: TRBJ1-5
clone_size: -
cdr3_aa: CASSLAKSSNQPQHF
cdr3_nt: TGTGCCAGCAGTCTAGCGAAGTCGAGCAATCAGCCCCAGCATTTT

v_call: TRBV7-2
d_call: -
j_call: TRBJ2-7
clone_size: few
cdr3_aa: CASSYRYEQYF
cdr3_nt: TGTGCCAGCAGCTATCGGTACGAGCAGTACTTC

v_call: TRBV12-5
d_call: -
j_call: TRBJ2-3
clone_size: -
cdr3_aa: CASGFGVTSTDTQYF
cdr3_nt: TGTGCTAGTGGTTTCGGCGTCACTAGCACAGATACGCAGTATTTT

v_call: TRBV5-6
d_call: -
j_call: TRBJ1-2
clone_size: -
cdr3_aa: CASSFGVPRGRRGYGYTF
cdr3_nt: TGTGCCAGCAGCTTTGGCGTCCCCCGAGGGAGACGGGGCTATGGCTACACCTTC

v_call: TRBV7-6
d_call: -
j_call: TRBJ1-1
clone_size: many
cdr3_aa: CASSLMRGTNTEAFF
cdr3_nt: TGTGCCAGCAGCTTGATGAGGGGCACGAACACTGAAGCTTTCTTT

v_call: TRBV4-2
d_call: -
j_call: TRBJ2-3
clone_size: few
cdr3_aa: CASSQGLYTDTQYF
cdr3_nt: TGTGCCAGCAGCCAAGGGCTATACACAGATACGCAGTATTTT

v_call: TRBV5-5
d_call: -
j_call: TRBJ1-2
clone_size: -
cdr3_aa: CATDDVGYGYTF
cdr3_nt: TGTGCCACCGATGACGTCGGCTATGGCTACACCTTC

v_call: TRBV6-8
d_call: TRBD2
j_call: TRBJ2-7
clone_size: -
cdr3_aa: CASSFPPLGLATFGSGRGEQYF
cdr3_nt: TGTGCCAGCAGTTTTCCACCCTTGGGACTAGCGACGTTTGGGTCCGGCCGCGGCGAGCAGTACTTC

v_call: TRBV7-9
d_call: -
j_call: TRBJ2-7
clone_size: many
cdr3_aa: CASSTGGVPDQYEQYF
cdr3_nt: TGTGCCAGCAGCACCGGCGGAGTACCCGATCAATACGAGCAGTACTTC

v_call: TRBV20-1
d_call: TRBD2
j_call: TRBJ2-3
clone_size: few
cdr3_aa: CSAEGTSGDLNYRTQYF
cdr3_nt: TGCAGTGCGGAAGGGACTAGCGGGGACCTGAACTACAGAACGCAGTATTTT

v_call: TRBV6-1
d_call: -
j_call: TRBJ2-7
clone_size: -
cdr3_aa: CASSEKRGGLYEQYF
cdr3_nt: TGTGCCAGCAGTGAGAAGAGGGGGGGCCTCTACGAGCAGTACTTC

v_call: TRBV6-2/TRBV6-3
d_call: -
j_call: TRBJ2-2
clone_size: -
cdr3_aa: CASSYSRSGGPEGELFF
cdr3_nt: TGTGCCAGCAGTTACTCGAGGTCCGGGGGCCCGGAGGGGGAGCTGTTTTTT

v_call: TRBV19
d_call: -
j_call: TRBJ2-1
clone_size: -
cdr3_aa: CASSFNPYNEQFF
cdr3_nt: TGTGCCAGTAGTTTCAACCCCTACAATGAGCAGTTCTTC

v_call: TRBV7-4
d_call: -
j_call: TRBJ2-2
clone_size: -
cdr3_aa: CASSFQGTLNTGELFF
cdr3_nt: TGTGCCAGCAGCTTCCAGGGAACATTGAACACCGGGGAGCTGTTTTTT

v_call: TRBV4-1
d_call: TRBD2
j_call: TRBJ2-1
clone_size: -
cdr3_aa: CASSQDYRGVAYNEQFF
cdr3_nt: TGCGCCAGCAGCCAAGATTACCGGGGGGTCGCCTACAATGAGCAGTTCTTC

v_call: TRBV7-6
d_call: -
j_call: TRBJ2-1
clone_size: -
cdr3_aa: CASSLRGGAHNEQFF
cdr3_nt: TGTGCCAGCAGCTTAAGAGGGGGGGCCCACAATGAGCAGTTCTTC

v_call: TRBV12-3/TRBV12-4
d_call: -
j_call: TRBJ1-6
clone_size: few
cdr3_aa: CASSLGLGGSPLHF
cdr3_nt: TGTGCCAGCAGTCTCGGACTCGGCGGGTCACCCCTCCACTTT

v_call: TRBV7-6
d_call: TRBD1
j_call: TRBJ1-3
clone_size: few
cdr3_aa: CASSRMGDRAGNTIYF
cdr3_nt: TGTGCCAGCAGCCGTATGGGGGACAGAGCTGGAAACACCATATATTTT

v_call: TRBV4-1
d_call: -
j_call: TRBJ2-5
clone_size: -
cdr3_aa: CAGSQDLTGSSWTQYF
cdr3_nt: TGCGCCGGCAGCCAAGATCTGACAGGTTCCTCTTGGACCCAGTACTTC

v_call: TRBV4-1
d_call: -
j_call: TRBJ1-4
clone_size: many
cdr3_aa: CASSQPDRTTNEKLFF
cdr3_nt: TGCGCCAGCAGCCAACCCGACCGAACAACTAATGAAAAACTGTTTTTT

v_call: TRBV7-3
d_call: TRBD2
j_call: TRBJ2-3
clone_size: -
cdr3_aa: CASSPSGSTDTQYF
cdr3_nt: TGTGCCAGCAGCCCTAGCGGATCCACAGATACGCAGTATTTT

v_call: TRBV28
d_call: -
j_call: TRBJ2-3
clone_size: -
cdr3_aa: CASSFAGSTDTQYF
cdr3_nt: TGTGCCAGCAGTTTTGCGGGTAGTACAGATACGCAGTATTTT

v_call: TRBV7-6
d_call: -
j_call: TRBJ2-1
clone_size: few
cdr3_aa: CASSADDNEQFF
cdr3_nt: TGTGCCAGCAGCGCGGACGACAATGAGCAGTTCTTC

v_call: TRBV19
d_call: -
j_call: TRBJ1-1
clone_size: -
cdr3_aa: CASSIAGGNTEAFF
cdr3_nt: TGTGCCAGTAGTATAGCGGGAGGTAACACTGAAGCTTTCTTT

v_call: TRBV2
d_call: -
j_call: TRBJ2-3
clone_size: -
cdr3_aa: CATLERGTYTQYF
cdr3_nt: TGTGCCACCCTAGAGAGGGGTACATATACGCAGTATTTT

v_call: TRBV15
d_call: -
j_call: TRBJ2-6
clone_size: -
cdr3_aa: CATSRDKGVSPFSGANVLTF
cdr3_nt: TGTGCCACCAGCAGAGATAAAGGGGTTTCCCCATTCTCTGGGGCCAACGTCCTGACTTTC

v_call: TRBV7-4
d_call: TRBD1
j_call: TRBJ1-4
clone_size: -
cdr3_aa: CASSLAGQASTNEKLFF
cdr3_nt: TGTGCCAGCAGCTTAGCCGGACAGGCCTCAACTAATGAAAAACTGTTTTTT

v_call: TRBV7-4
d_call: -
j_call: TRBJ1-3
clone_size: -
cdr3_aa: CASSLLPAPRDTIYF
cdr3_nt: TGTGCCAGCAGCTTATTACCGGCCCCTCGGGACACCATATATTTT

v_call: TRBV28
d_call: TRBD1
j_call: TRBJ2-1
clone_size: few
cdr3_aa: CASSPSTGQGYNEQFF
cdr3_nt: TGTGCCAGCAGTCCCTCAACGGGACAGGGCTACAATGAGCAGTTCTTC

v_call: TRBV6-4
d_call: -
j_call: TRBJ1-1
clone_size: -
cdr3_aa: CASGNGSTEAFF
cdr3_nt: TGTGCCTCAGGGAATGGTAGCACTGAAGCTTTCTTT

v_call: TRBV7-8
d_call: -
j_call: TRBJ1-2
clone_size: few
cdr3_aa: CASRGGRGVRVPNYGYTF
cdr3_nt: TGTGCCAGCAGGGGAGGAAGGGGGGTCCGGGTCCCTAACTATGGCTACACCTTC

v_call: TRBV4-2
d_call: -
j_call: TRBJ1-1
clone_size: -
cdr3_aa: CASSQDGTEAFF
cdr3_nt: TGTGCCAGCAGCCAAGACGGGACTGAAGCTTTCTTT

v_call: TRBV6-1
d_call: -
j_call: TRBJ2-7
clone_size: -
cdr3_aa: CASTSGGGETYEQYF
cdr3_nt: TGTGCCAGCACCTCTGGCGGGGGCGAAACCTACGAGCAGTACTTC

v_call: TRBV5-6
d_call: -
j_call: TRBJ2-5
clone_size: -
cdr3_aa: CASSLVGRVEETQYF
cdr3_nt: TGTGCCAGCAGCTTGGTGGGGCGGGTGGAGGAGACCCAGTACTTC

v_call: TRBV6-2/TRBV6-3
d_call: -
j_call: TRBJ1-1
clone_size: -
cdr3_aa: CASSPQDTDTEAFF
cdr3_nt: TGTGCCAGCAGTCCCCAAGACACGGACACTGAAGCTTTCTTT

v_call: TRBV7-6
d_call: -
j_call: TRBJ1-1
clone_size: -
cdr3_aa: CASSLGGMNTEAFF
cdr3_nt: TGTGCCAGCAGCTTAGGGGGCATGAACACTGAAGCTTTCTTT

v_call: TRBV27
d_call: -
j_call: TRBJ2-3
clone_size: -
cdr3_aa: CASSQPLQGRDTDTQYF
cdr3_nt: TGTGCCAGCAGTCAACCCCTACAGGGGAGGGACACAGATACGCAGTATTTT

v_call: TRBV7-6
d_call: -
j_call: TRBJ2-5
clone_size: -
cdr3_aa: CASSFTFSPMETQYF
cdr3_nt: TGTGCTAGCAGCTTCACCTTTTCCCCAATGGAGACCCAGTACTTC

v_call: TRBV19
d_call: TRBD1
j_call: TRBJ1-5
clone_size: few
cdr3_aa: CASSTDRGGDQPQHF
cdr3_nt: TGTGCCAGTAGTACCGACAGGGGCGGTGATCAGCCCCAGCATTTT

v_call: TRBV7-2
d_call: -
j_call: TRBJ2-3
clone_size: many
cdr3_aa: CASSLDGGWTDTQYF
cdr3_nt: TGTGCCAGCAGCTTAGATGGGGGGTGGACAGATACGCAGTATTTT

v_call: TRBV12-3/TRBV12-4
d_call: TRBD2
j_call: TRBJ2-5
clone_size: -
cdr3_aa: CASSLLGLADSQETQYF
cdr3_nt: TGTGCCAGCAGTTTACTCGGACTAGCGGATTCCCAAGAGACCCAGTACTTC

v_call: TRBV7-2
d_call: -
j_call: TRBJ2-7
clone_size: once
cdr3_aa: CASTMNREIEQYF
cdr3_nt: TGTGCCAGCACCATGAACAGGGAAATCGAGCAGTACTTC

v_call: TRBV11-2
d_call: -
j_call: TRBJ2-3
clone_size: -
cdr3_aa: CASSLDEGTHSTDTQYF
cdr3_nt: TGTGCCAGCAGCTTGGATGAAGGGACACACAGCACAGATACGCAGTATTTT

v_call: TRBV20-1
d_call: -
j_call: TRBJ1-6
clone_size: -
cdr3_aa: CSALDGHF
cdr3_nt: TGCAGTGCTCTGGACGGACACTTT

v_call: TRBV19
d_call: TRBD2
j_call: TRBJ2-7
clone_size: -
cdr3_aa: CASSIGGGSYEQYF
cdr3_nt: TGTGCCAGTAGTATCGGGGGGGGATCCTACGAGCAGTACTTC

v_call: TRBV7-9
d_call: -
j_call: TRBJ2-2
clone_size: -
cdr3_aa: CASSPNRLLTTNTGELFF
cdr3_nt: TGTGCCAGCAGTCCAAACAGATTACTAACCACGAACACCGGGGAGCTGTTTTTT

v_call: TRBV12-3/TRBV12-4
d_call: -
j_call: TRBJ1-1
clone_size: -
cdr3_aa: CASREAESTEAFF
cdr3_nt: TGTGCCAGCAGGGAGGCAGAGAGCACTGAAGCTTTCTTT

v_call: TRBV4-1
d_call: -
j_call: TRBJ1-1
clone_size: -
cdr3_aa: CASSEAIRGDTEAFF
cdr3_nt: TGCGCCAGCAGCGAAGCCATTAGAGGAGACACTGAAGCTTTCTTT

v_call: TRBV7-9
d_call: -
j_call: TRBJ2-3
clone_size: -
cdr3_aa: CASSFETEPTNTQYF
cdr3_nt: TGTGCCAGCAGCTTTGAGACAGAGCCCACGAATACGCAGTATTTT

v_call: TRBV7-2
d_call: TRBD1
j_call: TRBJ1-1
clone_size: few
cdr3_aa: CASSSGRQGVNTEAFF
cdr3_nt: TGTGCCAGCAGCTCAGGTAGACAGGGGGTAAACACTGAAGCTTTCTTT

v_call: TRBV13
d_call: TRBD1
j_call: TRBJ2-2
clone_size: -
cdr3_aa: CASSSRDRNTGELFF
cdr3_nt: TGTGCCAGCAGCTCCCGGGACAGGAACACCGGGGAGCTGTTTTTT

v_call: TRBV7-3
d_call: -
j_call: TRBJ2-1
clone_size: -
cdr3_aa: CASSLQEAPYNEQFF
cdr3_nt: TGTGCCAGCAGCCTACAGGAGGCGCCCTACAATGAGCAGTTCTTC

v_call: TRBV2
d_call: TRBD1
j_call: TRBJ2-7
clone_size: -
cdr3_aa: CASSESKDRVYEQYF
cdr3_nt: TGTGCCAGCAGTGAATCAAAAGACAGGGTATACGAGCAGTACTTC

v_call: TRBV28
d_call: -
j_call: TRBJ2-3
clone_size: -
cdr3_aa: CASSRTNTDTQYF
cdr3_nt: TGTGCCAGCAGCCGTACGAACACAGATACGCAGTATTTT

v_call: TRBV2
d_call: -
j_call: TRBJ1-1
clone_size: -
cdr3_aa: CASSGKEAFF
cdr3_nt: TGTGCCAGCTCCGGCAAAGAAGCTTTCTTT